These 30 T cell receptor beta chains were all obtained from the same sample, sequenced in a study of Graves' ophthalmopathy and Graves' hyperthyroidism (dated by TCRdb to between 2017 and 2018). The sequencing machine was an Illumina HiSeq 2000. For repertoire sequencing, TCR beta CDR3 regions were amplified from RNA transcripts. A first-round RT-PCR used HTBI primers with the Qiagen OneStep RT-PCR kit, followed by a second-round multiplex PCR, size selection and purification. TCRdb's own reprocessing of the public reads used fastp at Q25 and MiXCR and kept productive beta chains. For every CDR3 protein sequence, its rows merge into one entry that carries the most common genes and DNA. This sample has 600,000 to 950,000 distinct CDR3 sequences in its table, and roughly two fifths of those were observed once. The ten largest clones take up 40% to 45% of the sample. Sequenced input: peripheral blood. The receptors shown here come from an adult man with Graves' ophthalmopathy.

This clonotype came up many times. This chain connects TRBV7-9 to TRBJ1-6, with 8 bases fitting TRBD1. Germline lookup yields CDR1 SEHNR and CDR2 FQNEAQ (reference sequence). Trimming at V came to 4 bases and at J to 7 bases, leaving 9 bases not matched to a gene. CDR3 length equals 16 residues. The CDR3 nucleotides read TGTGCCAGCAGCTCCTACCGGACAGGGTACAATTCACCCCTCCACTTT. Amino acid sequence: CASSSYRTGYNSPLHF.

A remark on this clonotype: Compared with germline, one end of the junction differs, possibly owing to a read error. V usage is TRBV2 and J usage is TRBJ2-7; a weak D match, TRBD1 (6 bases). Per the germline V gene, CDR1 is SNHLY and CDR2 is FYNNEI. The CDR3 spans 13 residues. CDR3 region: CASSVTGTGELYF. The CDR3 DNA is TGTGCCAGCAGTGTGACAGGCACCGGGGAGCTGTACTTC.

The chain has TRBV10-3 and TRBJ1-4; possible D gene TRBD1, 5 bases. The V gene lost 7 bases and the J gene lost 8 bases, with 23 bases spanning the gap. This CDR3 has 16 residues. Germline assignment: CDR1 ENHRY and CDR2 SYGVKD. The CDR3 region has the DNA TGTGCCATCACCGGGACTAGCGGGAGGAATCCGGAAAAACTGTTTTTT. Translation: CAITGTSGRNPEKLFF.

J is TRBJ2-7 and V is TRBV10-2; D unclear. V shed 2 bases and J shed 2 bases, with 7 bases lying between them. CDR3 length equals 13 residues. Germline assignment: CDR1 WSHSY and CDR2 SAAADI. CDR3 DNA sequence: TGCGCCAGCAGTGAGGCGAAAACCTACGAGCAGTACTTC. This codes for CASSEAKTYEQYF.

In this sample, this clonotype turned up a few times. This chain joins TRBV20-1 and TRBJ2-7; 11 bases are shared with TRBD2. J gave up 3 bases and V 5 bases, and 9 bases lay outside the gene matches. The CDR3 runs to 15 residues. The germline V gene encodes CDR1 DFQATT and CDR2 SNEGSKA (reference sequence). The DNA of the CDR3 is TGCAGTGCTCGTTTAGCGGGAGGGCCAATCTACGAGCAGTACTTC. Protein sequence: CSARLAGGPIYEQYF.

The rearrangement links TRBV7-9 to TRBJ1-1, with a weak D call TRBD1 (5 bases). The germline CDR1 and CDR2 sequences are SEHNR and FQNEAQ (reference sequence). Trimming left V 5 bases short and J 5 bases short, with 12 bases between. This CDR3 is 13 amino acids long. The CDR3 nucleotides are TGTGCCAGCAGCGAACCGTGGGGGACTGAAGCTTTCTTT. It yields the protein CASSEPWGTEAFF.

Concerning this clonotype: A much larger clone is a single base away; this may be a read error. The CDR3 sequence: CASSVAGSMGGVGYTF. CDR3 bases: TGTGCCAGCAGCGTAGCTGGTTCGATGGGGGGCGTTGGCTACACCTTC. The rearrangement uses TRBV9 and TRBJ1-2, with D perhaps matching TRBD1 (6 bases). V dropped 0 bases and J dropped 7 bases, with 19 bases sitting between them. The CDR3 is 16 amino acids. CDR1 and CDR2 from the germline V gene are SGDLS and YYNGEE.

Details on this clonotype: A clone one base away is much larger, so this may be a read error. The J gene is TRBJ1-2, the V gene TRBV29-1; 9 bases fit TRBD1. The germline gives CDR1 SQVTM, CDR2 ANQGSEA. CDR3 length: 13 residues. The junction had 3 bases not matched to a gene; V was cut back by 6 bases and J by 1 base. This CDR3 reads CSVGQGFNYGYTF. CDR3 nucleotide sequence: TGCAGCGTGGGACAGGGCTTTAACTATGGCTACACCTTC.

A note on this clonotype: A much larger clonotype is one base distant, so this may be a read error. The genes are TRBV20-1 and TRBJ1-5; 12 positions match TRBD1. Germline CDR1 DFQATT, CDR2 SNEGSKA (reference sequence). The CDR3 totals 15 residues. V lost 3 bases, J lost 7 bases, and 7 bases stayed unmatched. CDR3 nucleotide sequence: TGCAGTGCTAGCGGGGGACAGGGGGCAGGGCAGCCCCAGCATTTT. Protein sequence: CSASGGQGAGQPQHF.

The chain employs TRBV10-2 and TRBJ1-1; D ambiguous. CDR1 is WSHSY and CDR2 is SAAADI in the germline V gene. Trimming left V 0 bases short and J 4 bases short, with 6 bases between. This CDR3 contains 13 residues. CDR3 in amino acids: CASSESGLTEAFF. CDR3 nucleotide sequence: TGCGCCAGCAGTGAGTCAGGGCTCACTGAAGCTTTCTTT.

This clonotype has only a few counts. The chain recombines TRBV20-1 with TRBJ2-5; 7 positions agree with TRBD2. CDR3 length: 15 amino acids. V trimming: 4 bases; J trimming: 5 bases; junction bases outside the gene matches: 13. Germline V gene sequence: CDR1 DFQATT, CDR2 SNEGSKA (reference sequence). CDR3 in DNA: TGCAGTGCTACTTCTCCTGCGGGAGCTCAGGAGACCCAGTACTTC. This translates into CSATSPAGAQETQYF.

The rearrangement uses TRBV2 and TRBJ1-2; D is unclear. Trimming took off 0 bases at V and 7 bases at J, with 9 bases between the two ends. Germline V CDR1 and CDR2: SNHLY, FYNNEI. The CDR3 length is 13 residues. The CDR3: CASSEALLGGYTF. CDR3 in DNA: TGTGCCAGCAGTGAAGCGCTTCTCGGTGGCTACACCTTC.

This clonotype was counted ten times or more. This rearrangement joins TRBV10-3 to TRBJ2-6; possible D gene TRBD1, 5 bases. CDR3 length: 15 amino acids. The V gene lost 10 bases and the J gene lost 7 bases, with 20 bases spanning the gap. CDR1 and CDR2 (germline): ENHRY, SYGVKD. The CDR3 region has the DNA TGTGCCACGCATTCACAGGCCCACCACGCCAACGTCCTGACTTTC. It yields the protein CATHSQAHHANVLTF.

The sample holds many counts of this clonotype. The V call is TRBV10-3, the J call TRBJ2-7; TRBD1 matches at 7 bases. V shed 3 bases and J 6 bases; nucleotides not matched to a gene: 8. CDR3 length: 14 amino acids. The germline V gene encodes CDR1 ENHRY and CDR2 SYGVKD. The CDR3 protein is CAISDLTGEGEQYF. In DNA form, the CDR3 reads TGTGCCATCAGTGACCTCACAGGGGAAGGCGAGCAGTACTTC.

This clonotype was picked up many times. V and J are TRBV29-1 and TRBJ1-1, with D uncertain. The V gene's germline CDR1 is SQVTM and CDR2 ANQGSEA. The V end lost 2 bases, the J end lost 2 bases, and 9 bases lay between the germline ends. The CDR3 runs to 13 residues. CDR3 in amino acids: CSVESQTNTEAFF. CDR3 nucleotide sequence: TGCAGCGTTGAAAGTCAGACTAACACTGAAGCTTTCTTT.

This clonotype was observed a few times. The V and J genes are TRBV29-1 and TRBJ1-2; TRBD1 might be the D (6 bases). The CDR3 extends over 12 amino acids. In germline, CDR1 is SQVTM, CDR2 ANQGSEA. V was shortened by 3 bases and J by 3 bases, with 8 bases between the two germline ends. The CDR3 region has the DNA TGCAGCGTTGAGGAGGGGGACTATGGCTACACCTTC. Translating gives CSVEEGDYGYTF. The variable domain in full, completed from reference TRBV29-1 and TRBJ1-2, reads SAVISQKPSRDICQRGTSLTIQCQVDSQVTMMFWYRQQPGQSLTLIATANQGSEATYESGFVIDKFPISRPNLTFSTLTVSNMSPEDSSIYLCSVEEGDYGYTFGSGTRLTVV.

The chain combines TRBV29-1 with TRBJ1-4; possibly TRBD1 for D (6 bases). The germline CDR1 and CDR2 sequences are SQVTM and ANQGSEA. V lost 7 bases to trimming and J lost 3 bases, with 15 bases between them. CDR3 length: 14 amino acids. The CDR3 DNA reads TGCAGCGCCAGGGAGGGGGTTTCTAATGAAAAACTGTTTTTT. It codes for CSAREGVSNEKLFF.

This chain joins TRBV5-6 and TRBJ2-6, with D possibly TRBD1 on 6 matching bases. The germline CDR1 and CDR2 sequences are SGHDT and YYEEEE. The CDR3 runs 15 residues. V lost 4 bases to trimming and J lost 2 bases, with 10 bases between them. CDR3 loop: CASSGDRPGANVLTF. As DNA, the CDR3 is TGTGCCAGCAGCGGTGACAGGCCTGGGGCCAACGTCCTGACTTTC.

The chain joins TRBV29-1 to TRBJ2-5, with 12 bases that match TRBD1. CDR1 and CDR2 (germline): SQVTM, ANQGSEA. The CDR3 has 16 amino acids. V gave up 7 bases and J gave up 5 bases; unmatched junction bases: 14. The CDR3 reads CSAQGGTGGSEETQYF. The CDR3 DNA follows: TGCAGCGCCCAAGGCGGGACAGGGGGCTCGGAGGAGACCCAGTACTTC.

The V gene is TRBV29-1, the J gene TRBJ2-2; the match to TRBD2 covers 7 bases. The germline V gene encodes CDR1 SQVTM and CDR2 ANQGSEA. The J segment lost 1 base and the V segment lost 4 bases, leaving 3 bases of the junction unmatched. The CDR3 runs 14 residues. The CDR3 region has the DNA TGCAGCGTTGCAGGCGGGAGGAACACCGGGGAGCTGTTTTTT. Translated, it gives CSVAGGRNTGELFF.

In regard to this clonotype: At one end, the junction sequence differs from germline, possibly due to a read error. The chain carries TRBV20-1 and TRBJ1-2; 8 bases agree with TRBD1. Germline loops: CDR1 DFQATT, CDR2 SNEGSKA (reference sequence). CDR3 length equals 13 residues. CDR3 coding DNA: TGCAGTGTTAGACCGACAGGGGAGGACGGCTACACCTTC. Residues: CSVRPTGEDGYTF.

This clonotype was seen a handful of times. The chain links TRBV14 to TRBJ2-2; TRBD1 aligns across 12 bases. CDR1 is SGHDN, CDR2 FVKESK, per germline. With 4 bases clipped from V and 4 bases from J, the junction kept 13 bases outside the gene matches. CDR3 length: 19 residues. The CDR3 DNA reads as TGTGCCAGCAGCCTGAACCGGGACAGGGGGCGGCCCTTCACCGGGGAGCTGTTTTTT. Translated, it gives CASSLNRDRGRPFTGELFF.

The chain couples TRBV10-3 to TRBJ1-3, with 12 bases identical to TRBD1. After removal of 2 bases from V and 3 bases from J, the junction contained 2 bases not matched to a gene. This CDR3 spans 16 amino acids. From germline, CDR1 is ENHRY and CDR2 SYGVKD. The CDR3 region has the DNA TGTGCCATCAGTGAGGGGACAGGGGGCTTTGGAAACACCATATATTTT. This encodes CAISEGTGGFGNTIYF.

The chain carries TRBV20-1 and TRBJ2-5; D gene unclear. The end of the DNA aligns better with TRBJ2-7, so the J call may be wrong. The CDR3 is 14 residues long. Germline V CDR1 and CDR2: DFQATT, SNEGSKA (reference sequence). The CDR3 spells CSARGYDTSYEQYF. DNA for the CDR3: TGCAGTGCTAGAGGATATGATACCAGCTACGAGCAGTACTTC.

The V call is TRBV29-1, the J call TRBJ2-5; D might be TRBD1 or TRBD2, each matching 7 bases. Deletions cut 8 bases from V and 11 bases from J, with 21 bases between. This CDR3 comprises 12 residues. Germline values: CDR1 SQVTM, CDR2 ANQGSEA. DNA of the CDR3: TGCAGCTCGGCCGGGGGGACAGATACGCAGTACTTC. This encodes CSSAGGTDTQYF.

This clonotype was seen only a few times. CDR3 region: CASTRVIQETQYF. The CDR3 coding sequence is TGTGCCAGCACGCGGGTGATTCAAGAGACCCAGTACTTC. This chain uses TRBV11-2 with TRBJ2-5, with D maybe TRBD2 (5 bases). The CDR3 is 13 amino acids. The ends were cut back, 7 bases at V and 2 bases at J, with 11 bases in the middle. Germline V CDR1 and CDR2: SGHAT, FQNNGV. The variable domain in full, with the rest retrieved from reference TRBV11-2 and TRBJ2-5, is EAGVAQSPRYKIIEKRQSVAFWCNPISGHATLYWYQQILGQGPKLLIQFQNNGVVDDSQLPKDRFSAERLKGVDSTLKIQPAKLEDSAVYLCASTRVIQETQYFGPGTRLLVL.

In this sample, this clonotype turned up many times. The chain links TRBV29-1 to TRBJ2-5; no clear D gene. V lost 6 bases, J lost 5 bases, and 13 bases lay in between. CDR1 SQVTM and CDR2 ANQGSEA come from the germline V gene. This CDR3 region has 12 residues. The CDR3 spells CSVPGIRETQYF. For the CDR3, the DNA is TGCAGCGTCCCCGGCATTAGGGAGACCCAGTACTTC.

With respect to this clonotype: A much larger clone differs from this one at a single base, so this may be a read error. The chain has TRBV9 and TRBJ1-2, with TRBD1 matching over 9 bases. V shed 3 bases and J 2 bases; nucleotides not matched to a gene: 2. CDR1 and CDR2 from the germline V gene are SGDLS and YYNGEE. The length of the CDR3 is 14 residues. The CDR3 DNA reads TGTGCCAGCAGCGGGGGGACAGGGAACTATGGCTACACCTTC. Translated: CASSGGTGNYGYTF.

This clonotype was counted between two and nine times. This chain joins TRBV7-9 and TRBJ2-7; D is uncertain. CDR1 is SEHNR and CDR2 is FQNEAQ in the germline V gene (reference sequence). The length of the CDR3 is 15 residues. Trimming left V 5 bases short and J 2 bases short, with 16 bases between. The CDR3 nucleotides are TGTGCCAGCAGCCCCCGGGCTACGTCCCCCTACGAGCAGTACTTC. It translates to CASSPRATSPYEQYF.

The rearrangement uses TRBV7-9 and TRBJ1-5; unclear D gene. Trimming pared 5 bases from V and 0 bases from J, leaving 11 bases between. CDR1 is SEHNR, CDR2 FQNEAQ, per germline (reference sequence). The CDR3 length is 15 residues. For the CDR3, the DNA is TGTGCCAGCAGCCAAGGCTTACTTAGCAATCAGCCCCAGCATTTT. Translating gives CASSQGLLSNQPQHF.